This T cell receptor (beta chain) was sequenced during a study of identical twins. In TCRdb, the 5' RACE reads were re-called with MiXCR into one record per CDR3 protein. The profile shows fewer than 550,000 distinct CDR3 sequences, roughly an eighth of them singletons. This clonotype was seen a few times. There are 12 residues in the CDR3. Germline-derived CDR1 and CDR2 are SGHAT and FQNNGV. V lost 6 bases, J lost 9 bases, and 12 bases lay in between. These same records also appear under a second study, on yellow fever vaccine responses in identical twins. From that second work: Vaccine T cell responses of twins reportedly seemed partly convergent and partly personalized.

The sequenced material came from CD4+ T cells sorted from blood. V usage is TRBV11-2 and J usage is TRBJ2-1; possible D gene TRBD1, 6 bases. This TCR was recovered from a woman younger than 30 in good health. The CDR3 nucleotides are TGTGCCAGCAGTTACCTAGGGGGTGAGCAGTTCTTC. Translation gives CASSYLGGEQFF.